The rows below give T cell receptor beta chains drawn from one sample of a study of identical twins. MiXCR was run by TCRdb on the 5' RACE reads, yielding one entry per CDR3 protein. The repertoire holds over 500,000 distinct CDR3 sequences, with less than 25% as singletons. This sample also belongs to another study, concerning T cells expressing NK-cell markers.

Sequencing input: CD4+ T cells sorted from blood. Receptors were obtained from a woman aged 18 to 35 in good health. CDR3s include the opening cysteine and the closing phenylalanine or tryptophan. Each record gives: clone size, J gene, D gene, V gene, CDR3 protein, CDR3 DNA. A D gene is named only where the DNA matches it firmly. For some rows the clone size is stated as once, few or many, or as a class when expanded; others skip it.

clone size: few
J gene: TRBJ1-1
D gene: -
V gene: TRBV29-1
CDR3 protein: CSVEGVSTEAFF
CDR3 DNA: TGCAGCGTTGAGGGGGTTAGCACTGAAGCTTTCTTT

clone size: many
J gene: TRBJ1-2
D gene: -
V gene: TRBV12-3/TRBV12-4
CDR3 protein: CASTPDSIYGYTF
CDR3 DNA: TGTGCCAGCACCCCGGACAGTATCTATGGCTACACCTTC

clone size: few
J gene: TRBJ2-3
D gene: -
V gene: TRBV5-6
CDR3 protein: CASSSSRGANFGTQYF
CDR3 DNA: TGTGCCAGCAGCTCCTCGAGGGGGGCCAATTTCGGTACGCAGTATTTT

clone size: many
J gene: TRBJ1-1
D gene: TRBD1
V gene: TRBV5-1
CDR3 protein: CASSRGTGLNTEAFF
CDR3 DNA: TGCGCCAGCAGCCGGGGGACAGGCTTGAACACTGAAGCTTTCTTT

clone size: -
J gene: TRBJ2-7
D gene: -
V gene: TRBV29-1
CDR3 protein: CSVKFSQGAHEQYF
CDR3 DNA: TGCAGCGTCAAATTTTCCCAGGGCGCCCACGAGCAGTACTTC

clone size: few
J gene: TRBJ2-5
D gene: TRBD2
V gene: TRBV7-2
CDR3 protein: CASSLGASGIGRETQYF
CDR3 DNA: TGTGCCAGCAGCTTAGGAGCTAGCGGGATAGGACGAGAGACCCAGTACTTC

clone size: -
J gene: TRBJ2-7
D gene: TRBD1
V gene: TRBV27
CDR3 protein: CASVKQGITYEQYF
CDR3 DNA: TGTGCCAGCGTCAAACAGGGGATAACCTACGAGCAGTACTTC

clone size: many
J gene: TRBJ2-3
D gene: TRBD2
V gene: TRBV6-5
CDR3 protein: CASSYSSGGYTQYF
CDR3 DNA: TGTGCCAGCAGTTACTCGTCGGGGGGGTATACGCAGTATTTT

clone size: few
J gene: TRBJ2-1
D gene: -
V gene: TRBV4-3
CDR3 protein: CASSQDRLAWYNEQFF
CDR3 DNA: TGCGCCAGCAGCCAAGATAGGCTAGCATGGTACAATGAGCAGTTCTTC

clone size: -
J gene: TRBJ2-7
D gene: TRBD1
V gene: TRBV7-2
CDR3 protein: CASSSTGLNNYEQYF
CDR3 DNA: TGTGCCAGCAGCTCGACAGGGTTGAACAACTACGAGCAGTACTTC

clone size: -
J gene: TRBJ2-3
D gene: TRBD2
V gene: TRBV12-3/TRBV12-4
CDR3 protein: CASSFSRTSGGLQYF
CDR3 DNA: TGTGCCAGCAGTTTTTCCCGGACTAGCGGGGGTCTGCAGTATTTT

clone size: -
J gene: TRBJ2-7
D gene: -
V gene: TRBV5-5
CDR3 protein: CASSSWVLFEQYF
CDR3 DNA: TGTGCCAGCAGCTCCTGGGTCCTCTTCGAGCAGTACTTC

clone size: -
J gene: TRBJ2-7
D gene: -
V gene: TRBV4-2
CDR3 protein: CASSQDKDGDGHSYEQYF
CDR3 DNA: TGTGCCAGCAGCCAAGATAAAGACGGGGACGGGCACTCCTACGAGCAGTACTTC

clone size: -
J gene: TRBJ1-5
D gene: TRBD1
V gene: TRBV27
CDR3 protein: CASSERTGVNQPQHF
CDR3 DNA: TGTGCCAGCAGCGAACGGACAGGGGTCAATCAGCCCCAGCATTTT

clone size: few
J gene: TRBJ1-1
D gene: -
V gene: TRBV11-2
CDR3 protein: CASSLMGYTEAFF
CDR3 DNA: TGTGCCAGCAGCTTAATGGGCTACACTGAAGCTTTCTTT

clone size: many
J gene: TRBJ1-1
D gene: -
V gene: TRBV7-3
CDR3 protein: CASSSGTVNTEAFF
CDR3 DNA: TGTGCCAGCAGTTCTGGGACGGTGAACACTGAAGCTTTCTTT

clone size: -
J gene: TRBJ1-2
D gene: -
V gene: TRBV3-1
CDR3 protein: CAPEGGSSNYGYTF
CDR3 DNA: TGTGCCCCGGAGGGCGGGTCTTCTAACTATGGCTACACCTTC

clone size: few
J gene: TRBJ1-2
D gene: -
V gene: TRBV7-9
CDR3 protein: CASSQAGRSYGYTF
CDR3 DNA: TGTGCCAGCAGCCAGGCGGGGAGAAGCTATGGCTACACCTTC

clone size: -
J gene: TRBJ1-1
D gene: -
V gene: TRBV20-1
CDR3 protein: CSASRNEAFF
CDR3 DNA: TGCAGTGCTAGCCGCAACGAAGCTTTCTTT

clone size: -
J gene: TRBJ2-7
D gene: TRBD2
V gene: TRBV10-1
CDR3 protein: CASSQTSGPYEQYF
CDR3 DNA: TGCGCCAGCAGCCAGACTAGCGGACCCTACGAGCAGTACTTC

clone size: -
J gene: TRBJ2-7
D gene: -
V gene: TRBV4-3
CDR3 protein: CASSQDRRAYEQYF
CDR3 DNA: TGCGCCAGCAGCCAAGATAGGAGGGCCTACGAGCAGTACTTC

clone size: -
J gene: TRBJ2-7
D gene: TRBD2
V gene: TRBV6-5
CDR3 protein: CASNSGRDVQQYF
CDR3 DNA: TGTGCCAGCAATTCTGGGAGGGATGTTCAGCAGTACTTC

clone size: few
J gene: TRBJ2-3
D gene: -
V gene: TRBV18
CDR3 protein: CASSPQGRTDTQYF
CDR3 DNA: TGTGCCAGCTCACCACAGGGTCGAACAGATACGCAGTATTTT

clone size: few
J gene: TRBJ1-2
D gene: -
V gene: TRBV12-5
CDR3 protein: CASGLVGGTQYGYTF
CDR3 DNA: TGTGCTAGTGGTTTGGTAGGAGGGACGCAGTATGGCTACACCTTC

clone size: -
J gene: TRBJ2-3
D gene: TRBD1
V gene: TRBV29-1
CDR3 protein: CSSRQGSTDTQYF
CDR3 DNA: TGCAGCTCAAGACAGGGCTCAACAGATACGCAGTATTTT

clone size: many
J gene: TRBJ2-3
D gene: -
V gene: TRBV4-3
CDR3 protein: CASSQERAVDTQYF
CDR3 DNA: TGCGCCAGCAGCCAAGAGAGGGCCGTAGATACGCAGTATTTT

clone size: -
J gene: TRBJ2-3
D gene: -
V gene: TRBV18
CDR3 protein: CASSPPSRVASSDTQYF
CDR3 DNA: TGTGCCAGCTCACCACCCTCCAGAGTAGCTTCATCAGATACGCAGTATTTT

clone size: -
J gene: TRBJ2-7
D gene: -
V gene: TRBV6-5
CDR3 protein: CASSYTYLNVRQQYF
CDR3 DNA: TGTGCCAGCAGCTATACATATTTGAATGTAAGGCAGCAGTACTTC

clone size: -
J gene: TRBJ1-2
D gene: -
V gene: TRBV2
CDR3 protein: CASSETANYGYTF
CDR3 DNA: TGTGCCAGCAGTGAGACAGCGAACTATGGCTACACCTTC

clone size: -
J gene: TRBJ2-1
D gene: -
V gene: TRBV20-1
CDR3 protein: CSGVSGGYNEQFF
CDR3 DNA: TGCAGTGGGGTTAGCGGAGGATACAATGAGCAGTTCTTC

clone size: -
J gene: TRBJ2-7
D gene: TRBD2
V gene: TRBV5-4
CDR3 protein: CASSSTSGSRVAYF
CDR3 DNA: TGTGCCAGCAGCTCGACTAGCGGGAGTCGTGTAGCATACTTC

clone size: few
J gene: TRBJ2-1
D gene: TRBD2
V gene: TRBV4-3
CDR3 protein: CASSLRTSGLDNEQFF
CDR3 DNA: TGCGCCAGCAGCCTTAGAACTAGCGGCCTGGACAATGAGCAGTTCTTC

clone size: -
J gene: TRBJ1-1
D gene: -
V gene: TRBV5-6
CDR3 protein: CASSLTWSGDTEAFF
CDR3 DNA: TGTGCCAGCAGCTTGACGTGGTCAGGAGACACTGAAGCTTTCTTT

clone size: -
J gene: TRBJ2-5
D gene: TRBD2
V gene: TRBV20-1
CDR3 protein: CSARLSAGVGQETQYF
CDR3 DNA: TGCAGTGCTCGCCTCTCAGCGGGAGTGGGGCAAGAGACCCAGTACTTC

clone size: -
J gene: TRBJ2-5
D gene: -
V gene: TRBV20-1
CDR3 protein: CSARDAEETQYF
CDR3 DNA: TGCAGTGCTAGGGACGCCGAAGAGACCCAGTACTTC

clone size: few
J gene: TRBJ2-1
D gene: TRBD2
V gene: TRBV15
CDR3 protein: CATSREEGTSGTYEQFF
CDR3 DNA: TGTGCCACCAGCAGAGAGGAAGGGACTAGCGGGACGTATGAGCAGTTCTTC